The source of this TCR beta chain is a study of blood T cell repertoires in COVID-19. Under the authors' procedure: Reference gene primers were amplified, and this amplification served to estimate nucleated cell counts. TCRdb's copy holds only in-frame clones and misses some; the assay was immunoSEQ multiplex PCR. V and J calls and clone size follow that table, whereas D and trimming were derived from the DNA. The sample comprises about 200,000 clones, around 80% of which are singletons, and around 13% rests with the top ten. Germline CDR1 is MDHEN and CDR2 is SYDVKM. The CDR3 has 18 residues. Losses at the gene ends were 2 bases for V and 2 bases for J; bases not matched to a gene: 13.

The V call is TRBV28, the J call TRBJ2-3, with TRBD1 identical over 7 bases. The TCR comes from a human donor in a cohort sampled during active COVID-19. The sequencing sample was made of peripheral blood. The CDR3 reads CASSLDLKGAGVTDTQYF. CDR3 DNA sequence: TGTGCCAGCAGTTTAGACCTGAAGGGGGCAGGGGTCACAGATACGCAGTATTTT. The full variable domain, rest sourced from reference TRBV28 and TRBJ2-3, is DVKVTQSSRYLVKRTGEKVFLECVQDMDHENMFWYRQDPGLGLRLIYFSYDVKMKEKGDIPEGYSVSREKKERFSLILESASTNQTSMYLCASSLDLKGAGVTDTQYFGPGTRLTVL.